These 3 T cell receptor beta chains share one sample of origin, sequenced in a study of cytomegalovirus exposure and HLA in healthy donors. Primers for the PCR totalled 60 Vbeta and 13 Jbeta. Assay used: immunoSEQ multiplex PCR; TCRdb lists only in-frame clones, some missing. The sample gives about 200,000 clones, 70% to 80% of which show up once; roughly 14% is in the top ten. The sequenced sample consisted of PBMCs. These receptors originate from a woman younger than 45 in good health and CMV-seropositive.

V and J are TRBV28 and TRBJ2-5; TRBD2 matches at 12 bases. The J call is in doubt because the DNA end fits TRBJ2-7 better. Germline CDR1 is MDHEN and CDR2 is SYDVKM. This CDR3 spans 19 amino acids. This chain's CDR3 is CASSSLAGGPATLIYEQYF. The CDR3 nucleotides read TGTGCCAGCAGCTCGCTAGCGGGAGGGCCCGCCACCCTTATTTACGAGCAGTACTTC.

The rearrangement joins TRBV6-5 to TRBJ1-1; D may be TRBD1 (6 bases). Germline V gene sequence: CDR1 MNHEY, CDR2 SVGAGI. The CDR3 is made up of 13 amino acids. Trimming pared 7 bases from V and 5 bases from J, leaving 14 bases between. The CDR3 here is CASTQGRGTEAFF. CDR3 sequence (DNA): TGTGCCAGCACCCAGGGGAGGGGTACTGAAGCTTTCTTT.

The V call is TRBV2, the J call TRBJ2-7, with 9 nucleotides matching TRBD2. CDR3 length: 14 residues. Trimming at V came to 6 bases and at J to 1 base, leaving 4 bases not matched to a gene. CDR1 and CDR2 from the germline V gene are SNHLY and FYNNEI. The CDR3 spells CASRHLAGSYEQYF. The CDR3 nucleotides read TGTGCCAGCAGACACCTAGCGGGGTCCTACGAGCAGTACTTC.